This entry describes one T cell receptor beta chain. Its antigen is currently unknown. This entry comes from a study of T-cell memory formation after mild COVID-19. In the study overall: TCR clusters were mostly donor specific. Study-wide results and caveats: The CD4+ clones that contracted clustered mainly within CM and EM, and the CD8+ clones concentrated in EMRA.

This CDR3 is built from 15 residues. The V gene's germline CDR1 is SGHTA and CDR2 FQGTGA. V lost 2 bases and J lost 4, with 13 bases in between. After 5'RACE with constant-segment primers, TCR alpha and TCR beta cDNA libraries carrying sample barcodes and UMIs were obtained. TCRdb recomputed calls from the 5' RACE reads with MiXCR, one row per CDR3 protein. The data contain around 410,000 distinct CDR3 sequences, more than 20% of them singletons. This TCR derives from an adult woman who had mild COVID-19 (a few samples of this study predate the infection). Cell type and time point are not known. The genes are TRBV7-3 and TRBJ2-3; D may match TRBD1 or TRBD2 (5 bases each). The sample comprised PBMCs or a T cell subset sorted from them (not recorded which). Here the CDR3 DNA reads TGTGCCAGCAGCTTAGGGGGAAGTGAGGCAGATACGCAGTATTTT. Protein sequence: CASSLGGSEADTQYF.